The clone carrying this T cell receptor beta chain is a singleton in its sample. This sample was taken from a study of OX40 agonist ivuxolimab in advanced cancers. Across the study: Ivuxolimab is a fully human IgG2 antibody that activates OX40 (CD134). Patients treated during dose escalation were battling hepatocellular carcinoma, melanoma, renal cell or head and neck cancer. Three dose-escalation patients had partial responses: one with hepatocellular carcinoma and two with cutaneous melanoma.

TCRdb's copy holds only in-frame clones and misses some; the assay was immunoSEQ multiplex PCR. The sample shows tens of thousands of clones, about 81% of them seen only once. Blood sampling took place at baseline, cycle 4 day 1, and cycle 7 day 1. This specimen was CD4+ or CD8+ T cells sorted from blood, taken in a trial of the OX40 agonist ivuxolimab. This TCR was sampled from an adult with an advanced solid tumor such as melanoma, head and neck, liver or kidney cancer.

The DNA of the CDR3 is TGTGCCAGCAGGGACGGTGGCCTTCGACACGAGCAGTACTTC. It is translated as CASRDGGLRHEQYF. The chain uses TRBV6-5 and TRBJ2-7, with D uncertain. Germline CDR1 and CDR2: MNHEY and SVGAGI. The ends were cut back, 6 bases at V and 5 bases at J, with 17 bases in the middle. The CDR3 spans 14 residues.